This T cell receptor beta chain stems from a study of vaccination effects on CD4 cells after COVID-19. At the level of the study: Participants got two doses of BNT162b2 or mRNA-1273 vaccine. The study's findings and limits: Infection-derived and vaccine-derived clones contracted markedly late after vaccination. Limitations: small convalescent group and missing early post-infection timepoints.

Antigen-specific CD4+ T cells were expanded with viral peptide pools in the ViraFEST assay before sequencing. A 10-day culture period preceded the isolation of CD4+ T cells. Vaccinated recipients, who were negative for nucleocapsid antibodies, had no history of SARS-CoV-2 infection. The authors exchanged half the medium for IL-2 medium on days 3 and 7. The germline V gene has CDR1 SGDLS and CDR2 YYNGEE. J gave up 1 base and V 1 base, and 4 bases lay outside the gene matches. This CDR3 has 16 residues. This clone is a singleton in its sample. Its antigen is as yet unknown. TCRdb's table, derived via immunoSEQ multiplex PCR, lists solely in-frame clones and lacks some. This sample has 65,000 to 90,000 clones, with around 76% found just once.

V gene TRBV9 combines with J gene TRBJ2-2; 7 bases are shared with TRBD1. This receptor was obtained from a human donor who received a COVID-19 vaccine. The sequences come from CD4+ T cells from PBMCs cultured with SARS-CoV-2 spike peptides, collected before COVID-19 vaccination. The CDR3, as DNA: TGTGCCAGCAGCGTAAGGACAGGTGGGAACACCGGGGAGCTGTTTTTT. Its protein is CASSVRTGGNTGELFF.